This T cell receptor (beta chain) was identified during a study of T cell repertoires in cytomegalovirus infection. Across the study: Public TCR beta signatures marked donors with CMV infection and the matching HLA.

The CDR3 loop spans 16 amino acids. Trimming pared 6 bases from V and 4 bases from J, leaving 16 bases between. TCRdb re-called the reads through MiXCR, storing one row per CDR3 protein. The top ten hold less than 50% of the sample, which has some 240,000 distinct CDR3 sequences, about 17% seen once. V gene TRBV23-1 combines with J gene TRBJ1-6; TRBD1 might be the D (5 bases). TRBV23-1 is recorded as an ORF, its role being uncertain. The source of this sequence is a human donor in good health (CMV status not recorded). Some clones in this sample may be carry-over from other donors' samples. Material: CD8+ T cells from PBMCs. The CDR3 here is CASRPRQTGYNSPLHF. The CDR3 nucleotides read TGCGCCAGCAGGCCTCGACAGACTGGATATAATTCACCCCTCCACTTT.